The 27 T cell receptor beta chains presented below share a single source sample, sequenced in a study of prognosis after radiotherapy for stage I lung cancer. Starting from genomic DNA, TCR beta CDR3 was amplified through two-round multiplex PCR. For every TRBV and TRBJ gene, a specific primer was used in first-round PCR. MiXCR, run by TCRdb on the multiplex PCR reads, gives a single entry per CDR3 protein. This sample has nearly 25,000 distinct CDR3 sequences; about 40% occur once, and the top ten carry around a fifth. Sequences were derived from PBMCs, sampled before or after stereotactic body radiation therapy (not recorded which). The receptors were gathered from a donor aged 50 or older with non-small cell lung cancer.

This clonotype was detected many times. One junction end disagrees with the germline gene, perhaps due to a read error. This chain joins TRBV2 and TRBJ1-2; possible D gene TRBD1, 5 bases. There are 17 residues in the CDR3. CDR1 and CDR2 (germline): SNHLY, FYNNEI. The CDR3 region has the DNA TGTGTCAGCAGTGAAGCGTCGGTAGGGGCGGCTAACTATGGCTACACCTTC. The encoded protein is CVSSEASVGAANYGYTF.

Sample share makes this clonotype large. CDR3 bases: TGTGCCAGCAGTTCGGGCCGAGCCGGGACTAGCGGGATGGAGACCCAGTACTTC. Protein product: CASSSGRAGTSGMETQYF. This chain connects TRBV6-5 to TRBJ2-5; TRBD2 agrees at 13 bases. V trimming: 4 bases; J trimming: 5 bases; junction bases outside the gene matches: 13. CDR3 size: 18 residues. Per germline, CDR1 MNHEY and CDR2 SVGAGI.

This clonotype qualifies as medium-sized (0.01 to 0.1%). The chain carries TRBV20-1 and TRBJ2-3; no firm D call. The CDR3 is made up of 15 amino acids. V shed 7 bases and J shed 0 bases, with 17 bases lying between them. CDR1 is DFQATT and CDR2 is SNEGSKA in the germline V gene (reference sequence). CDR3 sequence reads: CSVWGGGRSTDTQYF. The CDR3 bases are TGCAGTGTTTGGGGTGGCGGCCGGAGCACAGATACGCAGTATTTT.

The table lists this clonotype with many counts. This rearrangement joins TRBV20-1 to TRBJ1-1; tentative D call: TRBD1 (5 bases). Germline V gene data show CDR1 as DFQATT and CDR2 as SNEGSKA (reference sequence). There are 12 residues in the CDR3. V was clipped by 5 bases and J by 7 bases, with 14 bases between them. CDR3 nucleotide sequence: TGCAGTGCTGTGGCAGGGTCGCTTGAAGCTTTCTTT. Amino acid sequence: CSAVAGSLEAFF.

Only one count was recorded for this clonotype. This rearrangement joins TRBV7-2 to TRBJ2-7; no clear D gene. This CDR3 region has 16 residues. CDR1 and CDR2 from the germline V gene are SGHTA and FQGNSA. Trimming removed 0 bases at V and 2 bases at J, with 14 bases between. In DNA, the CDR3 is TGTGCCAGCAGCTTAGCTCAAGTGCCCGTTCCCTACGAGCAGTACTTC. As protein: CASSLAQVPVPYEQYF. Variable domain in full (rest from reference TRBV7-2 and TRBJ2-7): GAGVSQSPSNKVTEKGKDVELRCDPISGHTALYWYRQSLGQGLEFLIYFQGNSAPDKSGLPSDRFSAERTGGSVSTLTIQRTQQEDSAVYLCASSLAQVPVPYEQYFGPGTRLTVT.

This rearrangement joins TRBV7-9 to TRBJ2-7; TRBD2 aligns across 7 bases. The CDR3 sequence is 15 residues long. The J segment lost 5 bases and the V segment lost 4 bases, leaving 11 bases of the junction unmatched. The germline gives CDR1 SEHNR, CDR2 FQNEAQ (reference sequence). The CDR3 DNA sequence: TGTGCCAGCAGCTACGCTGAAAAAAGCGGGGACGAGCAGTACTTC. Translation: CASSYAEKSGDEQYF.

At least ten counts were recorded for this clonotype. The gene calls are TRBV5-4 and TRBJ2-1, with 8 bases lining up with TRBD2. V was clipped by 0 bases and J by 8 bases; unmatched bases: 10. The CDR3 contains 16 residues. Germline loops: CDR1 SGHNT, CDR2 YYREEE (reference sequence). The CDR3 DNA sequence: TGTGCCAGCAGCTTGGGTGGTAGCGGGACTCCCGATGAGCAGTTCTTC. Translating gives CASSLGGSGTPDEQFF.

This clonotype was seen ten or more times. The chain is built from TRBV20-1 and TRBJ1-1; D is ambiguous. CDR3 length equals 13 residues. Germline V gives CDR1 DFQATT, CDR2 SNEGSKA (reference sequence). Between the trimmed V and J ends, which lost 2 bases and 5 bases, there was a span of 12 bases. CDR3 amino acids: CSARRAGGTEAFF. The CDR3 DNA reads as TGCAGTGCTAGAAGGGCAGGAGGAACTGAAGCTTTCTTT.

This clonotype was counted at least ten times. A junction end diverges from the germline sequence, so it may reflect a read error. The rearrangement links TRBV19 to TRBJ2-1; 8 bases line up with TRBD1. Germline CDR1 reads LNHDA; CDR2 reads SQIVND (reference sequence). This CDR3 contains 16 residues. CDR3 in amino acids: CASSTRTGKIDNGQFF. The DNA for the CDR3 is TGTGCCAGTAGTACAAGGACAGGGAAGATCGACAATGGGCAGTTCTTC.

By proportion, this clonotype is medium-sized. V is TRBV27 and J is TRBJ2-2; no firm D call. The CDR3 is 13 amino acids. Germline V gene lookup returns CDR1 MNHEY and CDR2 SMNVEV (reference sequence). The ends were cut back, 1 base at V and 3 bases at J, with 3 bases in the middle. CDR3 sequence (DNA): TGTGCCAGCAGTTTATATTACACCGGGGAGCTGTTTTTT. It yields the protein CASSLYYTGELFF.

This sequence joins TRBV12-3 or TRBV12-4 and TRBJ2-3, with a tentative D call TRBD1 (6 bases). The CDR3 totals 14 residues. Trimming shortened V by 6 bases and J by 2 bases, and 12 bases separated the two germline ends. This chain's CDR3 is CASSDRTVTDTQYF. For the CDR3, the DNA is TGTGCCAGCAGCGACAGGACAGTCACAGATACGCAGTATTTT.

There are many counts of this clonotype. V is TRBV2 and J is TRBJ1-1; D possibly corresponds to TRBD1 (5 bases). CDR3 length equals 12 residues. The germline CDR1 and CDR2 sequences are SNHLY and FYNNEI. V was shortened by 8 bases and J by 4 bases, with 11 bases between the two germline ends. CDR3 sequence: CASWPDTTEAFF. The CDR3 coding sequence is TGTGCCAGCTGGCCGGACACCACTGAAGCTTTCTTT.

This clonotype was counted many times. V is TRBV3-1 and J is TRBJ2-3; D is undetermined. Germline values: CDR1 LGHDT, CDR2 YNNKEL (reference sequence). The CDR3 totals 12 residues. V lost 7 bases and J 6 bases, leaving 11 bases between the germline ends. The CDR3 DNA sequence: TGTGCCAGCACCTCGACAAGGGATACGCAGTATTTT. Translated, it gives CASTSTRDTQYF.

With regard to this clonotype: A junction end diverges from the germline sequence, so it may reflect a read error. V gene TRBV19 combines with J gene TRBJ2-3; TRBD2 matches at 7 bases. CDR3 length: 15 residues. Germline lookup yields CDR1 LNHDA and CDR2 SQIVND (reference sequence). CDR3 residues: CASRFRGRAGDTQYF. Written as DNA, the CDR3 is TGTGCCAGTAGATTCCGTGGGAGGGCTGGAGATACGCAATATTTT.

This clonotype was counted only a few times. The J gene is TRBJ1-4, the V gene TRBV2; 7 nucleotides line up with TRBD1. The CDR3 runs to 14 residues. V lost 5 bases and J lost 4; bases outside the gene matches: 4. Germline lookup yields CDR1 SNHLY and CDR2 FYNNEI. The CDR3 coding sequence is TGTGCCAGCAGTACCGGGACAGATAATGAAAAACTGTTTTTT. Its protein product is CASSTGTDNEKLFF.

With regard to this clonotype: A far larger clone lies a single base away; this is likely a read error. The chain links TRBV7-9 to TRBJ2-3, with unresolved D. Germline V gene data show CDR1 as SEHNR and CDR2 as FQNEAQ (reference sequence). V was clipped by 1 base and J by 6 bases, with 8 bases between them. The CDR3 is 13 residues long. Here the CDR3 DNA reads TGTGCCAGCAGCTTAGGCCCGAATGATACGCAGTATTTT. As protein: CASSLGPNDTQYF.

Many counts were recorded for this clonotype. V and J are TRBV10-3 and TRBJ2-7; 13 positions match TRBD2. The CDR3 length is 18 residues. Germline loops: CDR1 ENHRY, CDR2 SYGVKD. The J segment lost 3 bases and the V segment lost 0 bases, leaving 8 bases of the junction unmatched. Here the CDR3 DNA reads TGTGCCATCAGTGAGTCGATAGGACTAGCGGGAGATTTCTACGAGCAGTACTTC. Amino acids: CAISESIGLAGDFYEQYF.

By its share, this clonotype is medium-sized. V and J are TRBV28 and TRBJ2-7, with 7 bases lining up with TRBD2. The CDR3 consists of 15 residues. Trimming at V came to 2 bases and at J to 2 bases, leaving 6 bases not matched to a gene. Germline V gene sequence: CDR1 MDHEN, CDR2 SYDVKM. In DNA, the CDR3 is TGTGCCAGCAGTTTAGGGGGGGACCCCCCCTACGAGCAGTACTTC. Its translation is CASSLGGDPPYEQYF.

This clonotype was observed at least ten times. The V gene is TRBV3-1, the J gene TRBJ1-3; D is perhaps TRBD1 (5 bases). V gave up 1 base and J gave up 0 bases, with 13 bases separating them. The germline V gene encodes CDR1 LGHDT and CDR2 YNNKEL (reference sequence). The CDR3 sequence is 17 residues long. CDR3 DNA: TGTGCCAGCAGCCAAGGGTTCCAGGGTTTCTCTGGAAACACCATATATTTT. Translating gives CASSQGFQGFSGNTIYF.

The table lists this clonotype with many counts. The chain links TRBV9 to TRBJ2-1; a weak D match, TRBD2 (7 bases). CDR1 and CDR2 from the germline V gene are SGDLS and YYNGEE. The CDR3 is 14 amino acids. Trimming shortened V by 3 bases and J by 9 bases, and 16 bases separated the two germline ends. DNA of the CDR3: TGTGCCAGCAGCGGAGGGGGGGGGGGAACTGAGCAGTTCTTC. Translating it yields CASSGGGGGTEQFF.

As concerns this clonotype: A far larger clone is just one base off, so this is likely a read error. The gene calls are TRBV6-4 and TRBJ2-3; D perhaps matches TRBD2 (7 bases). In germline, CDR1 is MRHNA, CDR2 SNTAGT. The CDR3 length is 14 residues. Trimming took off 7 bases at V and 3 bases at J, with 14 bases between the two ends. The CDR3 protein is CASIYGGRTDTQYF. In nucleotides, the CDR3 is TGTGCCAGCATTTACGGGGGGCGGACAGATACGCAGTATTTT.

This rearrangement joins TRBV20-1 to TRBJ2-3, with 9 bases lining up with TRBD2. Trimming took 6 bases from V and 2 from J; bases not matched to a gene: 9. The germline CDR1 and CDR2 sequences are DFQATT and SNEGSKA (reference sequence). This CDR3 spans 15 amino acids. The CDR3 sequence is CSAPIAGDVTDTQYF. In DNA, the CDR3 is TGCAGTGCCCCAATAGCGGGAGACGTCACAGATACGCAGTATTTT.

Many counts were recorded for this clonotype. The chain uses TRBV12-3 or TRBV12-4 and TRBJ1-1; 9 nucleotides agree with TRBD1. This CDR3 spans 14 amino acids. V lost 4 bases, J lost 2 bases, and 2 bases stayed unmatched. CDR3 bases: TGTGCCAGCAGTTGGGACAGGGCCAACACTGAAGCTTTCTTT. The encoded protein is CASSWDRANTEAFF.

The V and J genes are TRBV28 and TRBJ2-7, with D perhaps TRBD1 or TRBD2 (5 bases each). Germline CDR1 and CDR2: MDHEN and SYDVKM. V lost 6 bases and J lost 6, with 15 bases in between. This CDR3 spans 13 amino acids. DNA of the CDR3: TGTGCCAGCAGACTCGACATGAGGGGCGAGCAGTACTTC. Translated: CASRLDMRGEQYF.

This clonotype was seen at least ten times. V gene TRBV7-9 combines with J gene TRBJ1-1, with a possible D match to TRBD1 (5 bases). CDR1 is SEHNR and CDR2 is FQNEAQ in the germline V gene (reference sequence). The CDR3 is 15 amino acids. V was clipped by 1 base and J by 1 base, with 10 bases between them. In DNA, the CDR3 is TGTGCCAGCAGCTTAGATCCGGGGGGGAACACTGAAGCTTTCTTT. Its protein is CASSLDPGGNTEAFF.

Sample share makes this clonotype medium-sized (0.01 to 0.1%). The genes are TRBV6-1 and TRBJ2-1, with D possibly being TRBD2 (6 bases). Germline CDR1 is MNHNS and CDR2 is SASEGT. The CDR3 contains 14 residues. Trimming took 7 bases from V and 0 from J, leaving 10 bases between them. Here the CDR3 DNA reads TGTGCCAGCACAGCGGGCACCTCCTACAATGAGCAGTTCTTC. Translated, it gives CASTAGTSYNEQFF.

This clonotype was seen repeatedly, ten times or more. This chain joins TRBV20-1 and TRBJ2-3; maybe TRBD2 (6 bases). Trimming removed 5 bases at V and 1 base at J, with 10 bases between. Germline CDR1 DFQATT, CDR2 SNEGSKA (reference sequence). The CDR3 consists of 13 residues. The CDR3, as DNA: TGCAGTGCTCCGGGGGTAGGCACAGATACGCAGTATTTT. This codes for CSAPGVGTDTQYF.